These T cell receptor beta chains were read from a single sample in a study of T cell repertoires in cytomegalovirus infection. MiXCR was run by TCRdb on the reads, yielding one entry per CDR3 protein. Of about 130,000 distinct CDR3 sequences listed, 8.8% are singletons. Sequencing input: PBMCs. These receptors came from a human donor in good health (CMV status not recorded). Some clones in this sample may be carry-over from other donors' samples. Both conserved end residues are part of each CDR3. D genes are given only for firm matches.

v_gene: TRBV7-3
j_gene: TRBJ2-1
d_gene: TRBD1
CDR3aa: CASSLYPTFGDSSYNEQFF

v_gene: TRBV20-1
j_gene: TRBJ1-5
d_gene: TRBD1
CDR3aa: CSATGTESNQPQHF

v_gene: TRBV28
j_gene: TRBJ1-4
d_gene: .
CDR3aa: CASSSPTNEKLFF

v_gene: TRBV20-1
j_gene: TRBJ1-1
d_gene: .
CDR3aa: CSATTLTGLVGTEAFF

v_gene: TRBV12-3/TRBV12-4
j_gene: TRBJ2-4
d_gene: TRBD2
CDR3aa: CASSLGAGERVQYF

v_gene: TRBV28
j_gene: TRBJ1-2
d_gene: TRBD1
CDR3aa: CASSLRDSRFGYTF

v_gene: TRBV9
j_gene: TRBJ1-1
d_gene: TRBD1
CDR3aa: CASSVKAGGTEAFF

v_gene: TRBV7-8
j_gene: TRBJ2-7
d_gene: .
CDR3aa: CASSTLDGYEQYF

v_gene: TRBV5-1
j_gene: TRBJ1-1
d_gene: .
CDR3aa: CASSPEGSNTEAFF

v_gene: TRBV12-3/TRBV12-4
j_gene: TRBJ2-3
d_gene: .
CDR3aa: CASSLGSPRGYF

v_gene: TRBV12-3/TRBV12-4
j_gene: TRBJ1-5
d_gene: TRBD1
CDR3aa: CASSDRGRGNQPQHF

v_gene: TRBV11-1
j_gene: TRBJ1-1
d_gene: TRBD1
CDR3aa: CASSPGTARRDTEAFF

v_gene: TRBV2
j_gene: TRBJ1-2
d_gene: .
CDR3aa: CASSLDDGVGGYTF

v_gene: TRBV27
j_gene: TRBJ2-2
d_gene: .
CDR3aa: CASSPSGPDTGELFF

v_gene: TRBV7-2
j_gene: TRBJ1-3
d_gene: .
CDR3aa: CASSQRSGNTIYF

v_gene: TRBV6-5
j_gene: TRBJ1-3
d_gene: .
CDR3aa: CASSYSGAVSGNTIYF

v_gene: TRBV29-1
j_gene: TRBJ1-1
d_gene: TRBD1
CDR3aa: CSVGRGLTEAFF

v_gene: TRBV28
j_gene: TRBJ1-5
d_gene: .
CDR3aa: CASSFGGTGQPQHF

v_gene: TRBV12-3/TRBV12-4
j_gene: TRBJ1-2
d_gene: .
CDR3aa: CASSFGAGYGYTF

v_gene: TRBV29-1
j_gene: TRBJ2-5
d_gene: .
CDR3aa: CSVEYQNQETQYF

v_gene: TRBV20-1
j_gene: TRBJ2-1
d_gene: TRBD2
CDR3aa: CSARALAGGNNEQFF

v_gene: TRBV30
j_gene: TRBJ1-1
d_gene: .
CDR3aa: CAWSVMGGTEAFF

v_gene: TRBV20-1
j_gene: TRBJ1-1
d_gene: .
CDR3aa: CSAQPRGQGRTEAFF

v_gene: TRBV7-3
j_gene: TRBJ1-2
d_gene: .
CDR3aa: CASSPHRGTYGYTF

v_gene: TRBV12-3/TRBV12-4
j_gene: TRBJ2-5
d_gene: TRBD1
CDR3aa: CASSLILGGSETQYF

v_gene: TRBV11-1
j_gene: TRBJ1-1
d_gene: .
CDR3aa: CASSSGGRDTEAFF